The next 5 T cell receptor beta chains were all read from a single sample in a study of early T cells in non-severe SARS-CoV-2 infection. Each CDR3 protein is one row after TCRdb ran MiXCR on the 5' RACE reads. The sample has 25,000 to 30,000 distinct CDR3 sequences, about 4.6% seen once. Sequences were obtained from whole blood. All receptors come from an adult who was a healthcare worker with PCR-confirmed SARS-CoV-2 infection or an uninfected control (not recorded which).

This clonotype was recorded at least ten times. A read error may account for a junction end that differs from germline. The chain couples TRBV9 to TRBJ2-1, with D possibly matching TRBD1 (6 bases). CDR1 and CDR2 from the germline V gene are SGDLS and YYNGEE. This CDR3 comprises 12 residues. For the CDR3, the DNA is TGTGCCAGCAGCACCGGGGACAACGAGCAGTTCTTC. Translation: CASSTGDNEQFF.

This clonotype was seen many times. This chain links TRBV27 with TRBJ2-1; D might be TRBD1 or TRBD2, each matching 5 bases. CDR1 MNHEY and CDR2 SMNVEV come from the germline V gene (reference sequence). Trimming left V 3 bases short and J 4 bases short, with 7 bases between. This CDR3 region has 13 residues. The CDR3 DNA is TGTGCCAGCAGTTTCGGGGCATACAATGAGCAGTTCTTC. This codes for CASSFGAYNEQFF.

At least ten counts were recorded for this clonotype. The chain carries TRBV12-3 or TRBV12-4 and TRBJ1-1; TRBD1 might be the D (5 bases). The CDR3 spans 15 residues. The ends were cut back, 3 bases at V and 4 bases at J, with 15 bases in the middle. The CDR3 bases are TGTGCCAGCAGTTTGCGTTCAGGGACGCCCACTGAAGCTTTCTTT. As protein: CASSLRSGTPTEAFF.

This clonotype occurred many times. The chain uses TRBV6-4 and TRBJ2-3, with unresolved D. The CDR3 runs 15 residues. From germline, CDR1 is MRHNA and CDR2 SNTAGT. The ends were cut back, 4 bases at V and 4 bases at J, with 15 bases in the middle. The CDR3 nucleotides are TGTGCCAGCAGTGCTTCAGTTTCTTCATCAGATACGCAGTATTTT. Translation: CASSASVSSSDTQYF.

This clonotype was recorded at least ten times. The chain has TRBV5-5 and TRBJ2-4; 13 bases are shared with TRBD2. Germline V gene sequence: CDR1 SGHKS, CDR2 YYEKEE (reference sequence). This CDR3 has 16 residues. After removal of 9 bases from V and 4 bases from J, the junction contained 10 bases not matched to a gene. CDR3 DNA: TGTGCCACCGGGGAATTGACTAGCGGGAGGAAAAACATTCAGTACTTC. Protein sequence: CATGELTSGRKNIQYF.